This T cell receptor (beta chain) appears in the sequencing data of a study of blood T cells in healthy people across ages. For the study at large: Per two T cells, template switching captured roughly one barcoded beta molecule. Overall study results and limits: While age rose, TCR beta diversity per million T cells dropped in a roughly linear way.

V dropped 6 bases and J dropped 3; count of bases not matched to a gene: 7. The germline CDR1 and CDR2 sequences are MNHEY and SVGAGI. The CDR3 spans 15 residues. For the second PCR, which ran for about 6 to 11 cycles, a sample-barcoded 5' primer and a J-beta primer mix were used. TCRdb recomputed calls from the 5' RACE reads with MiXCR, one row per CDR3 protein. Of some 760,000 distinct CDR3 sequences in the sample, just under 25% were seen once. This clonotype came up a few times. Its target is unknown. These data were also reused for a study on T cells of mothers and their children. That report notes: In the second PCR, M1S primer introduced barcodes and 2-4 random bases. The authors detected no persistent microchimeric T cell clones.

The clonotype comes from a boy younger than 18 in good health. Sample: blood. This chain connects TRBV6-5 to TRBJ1-1; TRBD1 aligns across 10 bases. CDR3 region: CASSRPGQGYTEAFF. The CDR3 region has the DNA TGTGCCAGCAGCCGGCCGGGACAGGGGTACACTGAAGCTTTCTTT.